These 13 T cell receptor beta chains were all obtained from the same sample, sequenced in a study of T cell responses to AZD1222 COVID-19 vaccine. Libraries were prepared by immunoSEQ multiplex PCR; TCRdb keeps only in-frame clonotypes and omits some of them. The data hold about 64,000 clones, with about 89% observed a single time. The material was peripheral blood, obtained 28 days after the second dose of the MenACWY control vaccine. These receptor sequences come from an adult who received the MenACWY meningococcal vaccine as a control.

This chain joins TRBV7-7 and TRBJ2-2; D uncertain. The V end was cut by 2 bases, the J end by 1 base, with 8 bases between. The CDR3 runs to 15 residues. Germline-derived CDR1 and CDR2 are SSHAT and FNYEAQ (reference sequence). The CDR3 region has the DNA TGTGCCAGCAGCTTAAGGGAAGGGAACACCGGGGAGCTGTTTTTT. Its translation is CASSLREGNTGELFF.

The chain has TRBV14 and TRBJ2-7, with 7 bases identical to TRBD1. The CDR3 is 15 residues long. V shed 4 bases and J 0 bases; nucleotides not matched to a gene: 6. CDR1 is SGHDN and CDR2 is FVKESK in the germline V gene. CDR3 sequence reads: CASSLTGTVSYEQYF. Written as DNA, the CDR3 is TGTGCCAGCAGCCTCACCGGGACAGTCTCCTACGAGCAGTACTTC. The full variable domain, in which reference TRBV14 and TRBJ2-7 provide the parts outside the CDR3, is EAGVTQFPSHSVIEKGQTVTLRCDPISGHDNLYWYRRVMGKEIKFLLHFVKESKQDESGMPNNRFLAERTGGTYSTLKVQPAELEDSGVYFCASSLTGTVSYEQYFGPGTRLTVT.

CDR3 sequence (DNA): TGTGCCAGCAGCCCGCGGGACAGGTATAATTCACCCCTCCACTTT. Encoded protein: CASSPRDRYNSPLHF. V gene TRBV9 combines with J gene TRBJ1-6; TRBD1 matches at 8 bases. CDR1 and CDR2 from the germline V gene are SGDLS and YYNGEE. The ends lost 4 bases at V and 4 bases at J; junction bases unmatched: 4. The CDR3 is 15 residues long.

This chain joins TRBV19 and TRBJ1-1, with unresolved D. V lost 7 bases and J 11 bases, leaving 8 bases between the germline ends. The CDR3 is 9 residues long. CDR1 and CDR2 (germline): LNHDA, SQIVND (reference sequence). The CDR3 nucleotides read TGTGCCAGTATGGTGGACGCTTTCTTT. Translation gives CASMVDAFF.

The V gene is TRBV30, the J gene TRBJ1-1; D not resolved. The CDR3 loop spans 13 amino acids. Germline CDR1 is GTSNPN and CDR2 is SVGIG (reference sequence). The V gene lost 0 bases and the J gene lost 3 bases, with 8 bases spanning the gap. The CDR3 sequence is CAWSVGRDTEAFF. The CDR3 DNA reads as TGTGCCTGGAGTGTCGGCAGAGACACTGAAGCTTTCTTT.

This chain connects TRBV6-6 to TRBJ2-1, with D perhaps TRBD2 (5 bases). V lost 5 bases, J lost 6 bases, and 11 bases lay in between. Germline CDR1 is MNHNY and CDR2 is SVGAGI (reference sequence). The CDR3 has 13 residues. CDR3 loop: CASSPGLANEQFF. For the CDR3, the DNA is TGTGCCAGCAGTCCCGGACTGGCCAATGAGCAGTTCTTC.

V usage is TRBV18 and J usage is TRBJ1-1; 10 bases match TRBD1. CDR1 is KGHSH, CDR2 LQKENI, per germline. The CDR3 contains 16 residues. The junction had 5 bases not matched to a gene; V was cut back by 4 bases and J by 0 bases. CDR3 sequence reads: CASSRRDRGMNTEAFF. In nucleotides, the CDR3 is TGTGCCAGCTCACGAAGGGACAGGGGTATGAACACTGAAGCTTTCTTT.

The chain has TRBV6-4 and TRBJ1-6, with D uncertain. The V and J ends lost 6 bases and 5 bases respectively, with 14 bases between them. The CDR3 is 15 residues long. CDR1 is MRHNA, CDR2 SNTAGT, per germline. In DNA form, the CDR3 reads TGTGCCAGCAGCCACCGGGCCTTCAATAATTCACCCCTCCACTTT. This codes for CASSHRAFNNSPLHF.

The CDR3 sequence is CASSQGRTNTGELFF. CDR3 in DNA: TGTGCCAGCAGCCAAGGGAGAACGAACACCGGGGAGCTGTTTTTT. This chain connects TRBV3-1 (or the pseudogene TRBV3-2) to TRBJ2-2, with D hard to call. The length of the CDR3 is 15 residues. The V end lost 1 base, the J end lost 0 bases, and 6 bases lay between the germline ends. Germline V CDR1 and CDR2: LGHDT, YNNKEL (reference sequence).

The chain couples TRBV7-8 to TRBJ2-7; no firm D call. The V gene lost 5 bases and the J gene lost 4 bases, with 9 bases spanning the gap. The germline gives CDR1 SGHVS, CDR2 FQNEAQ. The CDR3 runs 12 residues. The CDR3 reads CASSRTSYEQYF. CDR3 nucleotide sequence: TGTGCCAGCAGCCGAACAAGTTACGAGCAGTACTTC.

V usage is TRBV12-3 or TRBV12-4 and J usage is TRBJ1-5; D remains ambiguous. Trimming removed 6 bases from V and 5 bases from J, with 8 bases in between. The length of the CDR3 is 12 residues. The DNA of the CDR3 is TGTGCCAGCAGGGTGAACGATCAGCCCCAGCATTTT. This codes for CASRVNDQPQHF.

In DNA form, the CDR3 reads TGTGCCAGCAGTGAATCGGGGGGCTACGAGCAGTACTTC. Protein: CASSESGGYEQYF. The chain joins TRBV25-1 to TRBJ2-7; 7 nucleotides agree with TRBD2. V lost 1 base, J lost 3 bases, and 0 bases stayed unmatched. Germline CDR1 and CDR2: MGHDK and SYGVNS. This CDR3 contains 13 residues.

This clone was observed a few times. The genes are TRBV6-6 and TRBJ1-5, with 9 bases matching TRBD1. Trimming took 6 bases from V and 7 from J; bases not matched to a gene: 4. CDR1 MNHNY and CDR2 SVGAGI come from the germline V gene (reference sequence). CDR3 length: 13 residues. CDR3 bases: TGTGCCAGCAGCTGGACAGGGGACCAGCCCCAGCATTTT. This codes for CASSWTGDQPQHF.